The 30 T cell receptor beta chains presented below share a single source sample, sequenced in a study of blood T cell repertoires in COVID-19. Measured with immunoSEQ multiplex PCR; TCRdb has only the in-frame clones, and not every one. The sample records 300,000 to 400,000 clones, approximately 90% being singletons. Sequencing input: peripheral blood. The receptors were sampled from a young man with COVID-19, enrolled during active disease.

This chain connects TRBV6-6 to TRBJ2-7; the match to TRBD2 covers 14 bases. V lost 5 bases to trimming and J lost 5 bases; unmatched junction nucleotides: 17. Germline values: CDR1 MNHNY, CDR2 SVGAGI (reference sequence). This CDR3 region has 19 residues. The CDR3 spells CASSRSLRLAGGRGDEQYF. The CDR3 DNA is TGTGCCAGCAGTCGCTCGCTTCGACTAGCGGGAGGGCGCGGAGACGAGCAGTACTTC.

This chain connects TRBV5-1 to TRBJ2-7; D is unresolved. The CDR3 loop spans 14 amino acids. Germline V gene data show CDR1 as SGHRS and CDR2 as YFSETQ. V was pared by 2 bases and J by 6 bases, with 15 bases between. The CDR3 region has the DNA TGCGCCAGCAGCTTACAAATAGGTGCGGCCGAGCAGTACTTC. Encoded protein: CASSLQIGAAEQYF.

This clone was recorded only once. V and J are TRBV27 and TRBJ2-3, with TRBD2 matching over 9 bases. V was pared by 2 bases and J by 4 bases, with 4 bases of the junction left unmatched. The CDR3 consists of 15 residues. In germline, CDR1 is MNHEY, CDR2 SMNVEV (reference sequence). This CDR3 is CASSLRLAGPDTQYF. In DNA form, the CDR3 reads TGTGCCAGCAGTTTACGGCTAGCGGGGCCAGATACGCAGTATTTT.

The CDR3: CASSFPKGRERTDTQYF. The CDR3 nucleotides are TGTGCCAGCAGCTTCCCGAAGGGCCGGGAACGCACAGATACGCAGTATTTT. J is TRBJ2-3 and V is TRBV11-3, with D maybe TRBD2 (5 bases). CDR1 and CDR2 from the germline V gene are SGHNT and YENEEA. V lost 3 bases to trimming and J lost 1 base, with 17 bases between them. The length of the CDR3 is 17 residues. The whole variable domain, remainder taken from reference TRBV11-3 and TRBJ2-3, is EAGVVQSPRYKIIEKKQPVAFWCNPISGHNTLYWYLQNLGQGPELLIRYENEEAVDDSQLPKDRFSAERLKGVDSTLKIQPAELGDSAVYLCASSFPKGRERTDTQYFGPGTRLTVL.

In this sample, this clone turned up a few times. The rearrangement uses TRBV2 and TRBJ1-2; D possibly corresponds to TRBD1 (5 bases). The CDR3 covers 13 residues. CDR1 and CDR2 from the germline V gene are SNHLY and FYNNEI. With 5 bases removed from V and 2 bases from J, the gap between germline ends came to 9 bases. CDR3 in amino acids: CASSRGGNYGYTF. The CDR3 DNA sequence: TGTGCCAGCAGTCGCGGGGGAAACTATGGCTACACCTTC.

The V call is TRBV7-2, the J call TRBJ2-3; TRBD2 matches at 13 bases. This CDR3 region has 17 residues. Germline V gives CDR1 SGHTA, CDR2 FQGNSA. The ends lost 5 bases at V and 5 bases at J; junction bases unmatched: 10. CDR3 region: CASSRRLAGGWGDTQYF. In nucleotides, the CDR3 is TGTGCCAGCAGCCGCCGACTAGCGGGGGGCTGGGGAGATACGCAGTATTTT.

The chain recombines TRBV27 with TRBJ2-7; TRBD1 matches 9 bases. Germline V gene data show CDR1 as MNHEY and CDR2 as SMNVEV (reference sequence). Losses at the gene ends were 4 bases for V and 0 bases for J; bases not matched to a gene: 4. The CDR3 has 15 residues. The CDR3 sequence is CASSWGTGISYEQYF. The CDR3 DNA reads TGTGCCAGCAGTTGGGGGACAGGGATCTCCTACGAGCAGTACTTC.

The chain uses TRBV3-1 (or the pseudogene TRBV3-2) and TRBJ2-2, with 8 positions matching TRBD2. The junction had 3 bases not matched to a gene; V was cut back by 3 bases and J by 3 bases. The germline V gene encodes CDR1 LGHDT and CDR2 YNNKEL (reference sequence). The CDR3 length is 15 residues. CDR3 residues: CASSQRGADTGELFF. DNA of the CDR3: TGTGCCAGCAGCCAGCGGGGGGCCGACACCGGGGAGCTGTTTTTT.

This rearrangement joins TRBV9 to TRBJ2-3; weak D call: TRBD2 (6 bases). V was clipped by 0 bases and J by 3 bases, with 29 bases between them. CDR3 length: 21 residues. Germline assignment: CDR1 SGDLS and CDR2 YYNGEE. CDR3 in DNA: TGTGCCAGCAGCGTAGCACCTCGGGGCGCTAGCGCGGAACAGAGGACAGATACGCAGTATTTT. Residues: CASSVAPRGASAEQRTDTQYF.

The chain has TRBV9 and TRBJ2-1, with 8 nucleotides matching TRBD2. The germline V gene encodes CDR1 SGDLS and CDR2 YYNGEE. The V gene end was trimmed by 0 bases and the J gene end by 4 bases; junction bases not matched to a gene: 9. The CDR3 runs 17 residues. The CDR3 here is CASSVDGSGGLYNEQFF. As DNA, the CDR3 is TGTGCCAGCAGCGTAGATGGGAGCGGGGGCCTATACAATGAGCAGTTCTTC.

V usage is TRBV18 and J usage is TRBJ1-4; D possibly corresponds to TRBD1 (5 bases). From germline, CDR1 is KGHSH and CDR2 LQKENI. Trimming left V 4 bases short and J 0 bases short, with 9 bases between. The CDR3 is made up of 15 amino acids. CDR3 amino acids: CASSQGQATNEKLFF. CDR3 bases: TGTGCCAGCTCACAAGGACAAGCAACTAATGAAAAACTGTTTTTT.

This chain links TRBV7-9 with TRBJ2-7; D is perhaps TRBD1 (5 bases). This CDR3 comprises 13 residues. V was shortened by 0 bases and J by 6 bases, with 9 bases between the two germline ends. Germline CDR1 and CDR2: SEHNR and FQNEAQ (reference sequence). DNA for the CDR3: TGTGCCAGCAGCTTAGCGGGCAGGGTCGAGCAGTACTTC. As protein: CASSLAGRVEQYF.

V is TRBV28 and J is TRBJ2-7, with 9 positions matching TRBD1. After removal of 5 bases from V and 10 bases from J, the junction contained 6 bases not matched to a gene. The length of the CDR3 is 12 residues. Germline CDR1 is MDHEN and CDR2 is SYDVKM. CDR3 amino acids: CASSRRTGVQYF. CDR3 in DNA: TGTGCCAGCAGTCGGAGGACAGGGGTTCAGTACTTC. The whole variable domain, remainder taken from reference TRBV28 and TRBJ2-7, is DVKVTQSSRYLVKRTGEKVFLECVQDMDHENMFWYRQDPGLGLRLIYFSYDVKMKEKGDIPEGYSVSREKKERFSLILESASTNQTSMYLCASSRRTGVQYFGPGTRLTVT.

The chain links TRBV24-1 to TRBJ2-1; D may be TRBD2 (6 bases). CDR1 is KGHDR, CDR2 SFDVKD, per germline. Trimming cost V 6 bases and J 12 bases, with 17 bases left between them. There are 13 residues in the CDR3. CDR3 bases: TGTGCCACCAGTAGGACCCAGGGAGGTCGGCAGTTCTTC. Translated: CATSRTQGGRQFF.

The chain uses TRBV19 and TRBJ2-7; a possible D gene is TRBD1 (6 bases). In germline, CDR1 is LNHDA, CDR2 SQIVND (reference sequence). The CDR3 contains 15 residues. V lost 5 bases and J 3 bases, leaving 17 bases between the germline ends. CDR3 sequence reads: CASSHELGQNYEQYF. CDR3 in DNA: TGTGCCAGTAGTCACGAACTCGGACAGAACTACGAGCAGTACTTC.

The V gene is TRBV7-3, the J gene TRBJ2-3; a weak D match, TRBD1 (7 bases). The CDR3 spans 15 residues. Per germline, CDR1 SGHTA and CDR2 FQGTGA. The V end lost 5 bases, the J end lost 6 bases, and 18 bases lay between the germline ends. The CDR3 loop is CASSRTGEVLDTQYF. Written as DNA, the CDR3 is TGTGCCAGCAGCCGAACAGGGGAGGTATTGGATACGCAGTATTTT. Drawing the rest from reference TRBV7-3 and TRBJ2-3, the complete variable domain is GAGVSQTPSNKVTEKGKYVELRCDPISGHTALYWYRQSLGQGPEFLIYFQGTGAADDSGLPNDRFFAVRPEGSVSTLKIQRTERGDSAVYLCASSRTGEVLDTQYFGPGTRLTVL.

The J gene is TRBJ1-2, the V gene TRBV5-5, with 8 bases identical to TRBD1. After removal of 4 bases from V and 6 bases from J, the junction contained 2 bases not matched to a gene. In germline, CDR1 is SGHKS, CDR2 YYEKEE (reference sequence). The CDR3 consists of 12 residues. CDR3 sequence reads: CASSKDRDGYTF. The CDR3 bases are TGTGCCAGCAGCAAGGACAGGGATGGCTACACCTTC.

The genes are TRBV5-1 and TRBJ1-1; D call uncertain. The CDR3 has 14 residues. The germline gives CDR1 SGHRS, CDR2 YFSETQ. V was shortened by 6 bases and J by 0 bases, with 12 bases between the two germline ends. The CDR3 nucleotides read TGCGCCAGCACCGGCGGGTACATGAACACTGAAGCTTTCTTT. Translated, it gives CASTGGYMNTEAFF. Full variable domain (outside the CDR3, taken from reference TRBV5-1 and TRBJ1-1): KAGVTQTPRYLIKTRGQQVTLSCSPISGHRSVSWYQQTPGQGLQFLFEYFSETQRNKGNFPGRFSGRQFSNSRSEMNVSTLELGDSALYLCASTGGYMNTEAFFGQGTRLTVV.

This clone turned up a few times. The chain joins TRBV7-3 to TRBJ2-1; maybe TRBD2 (5 bases). Trimming pared 6 bases from V and 7 bases from J, leaving 19 bases between. CDR3 length: 15 amino acids. The germline gives CDR1 SGHTA, CDR2 FQGTGA. The CDR3 here is CASSPVLGPMNEQFF. The CDR3 region has the DNA TGTGCCAGCAGTCCTGTACTAGGTCCCATGAATGAGCAGTTCTTC.

V gene TRBV19 combines with J gene TRBJ1-2, with 7 bases fitting TRBD1. The ends lost 5 bases at V and 0 bases at J; junction bases unmatched: 3. CDR1 LNHDA and CDR2 SQIVND come from the germline V gene (reference sequence). The CDR3 is made up of 14 amino acids. The CDR3 DNA reads as TGTGCCAGTAGTCCTGGGACAGCTAACTATGGCTACACCTTC. Translation: CASSPGTANYGYTF.

The chain combines TRBV4-2 with TRBJ2-7; 9 bases match TRBD1. The length of the CDR3 is 14 residues. V shed 5 bases, J shed 2 bases, and the junction held 4 bases outside the gene matches. The germline CDR1 and CDR2 sequences are LGHNA and YNFKEQ. CDR3 protein: CASSSGTGTYEQYF. Here the CDR3 DNA reads TGTGCCAGCAGCTCCGGGACAGGGACCTACGAGCAGTACTTC.

This clone was counted between two and nine times. The rearrangement uses TRBV5-1 and TRBJ1-1, with a possible D match to TRBD1 (6 bases). The V gene lost 7 bases and the J gene lost 0 bases, with 10 bases spanning the gap. The CDR3 runs to 13 residues. Germline CDR1 SGHRS, CDR2 YFSETQ. The CDR3 spells CASGGQMNTEAFF. CDR3 sequence (DNA): TGCGCCAGCGGGGGACAAATGAACACTGAAGCTTTCTTT.

The chain combines TRBV11-2 with TRBJ2-5; possible D gene TRBD1, 5 bases. This CDR3 spans 15 amino acids. V shed 3 bases and J shed 5 bases, with 16 bases lying between them. Germline CDR1 SGHAT, CDR2 FQNNGV. CDR3 in DNA: TGTGCCAGCAGCTTTCCTGGGGCCCAATGGGAGACCCAGTACTTC. It codes for CASSFPGAQWETQYF.

The chain recombines TRBV5-6 with TRBJ1-6, with D maybe TRBD1 (6 bases). V gave up 0 bases and J gave up 7 bases, with 11 bases separating them. The CDR3 is made up of 15 amino acids. In germline, CDR1 is SGHDT, CDR2 YYEEEE. CDR3 coding DNA: TGTGCCAGCAGCTTGGGGGGGCTAGGGAATTCACCCCTCCACTTT. Translated: CASSLGGLGNSPLHF.

This sequence joins TRBV2 and TRBJ2-1; 7 nucleotides agree with TRBD2. CDR3 length: 15 residues. V shed 5 bases, J shed 3 bases, and the junction held 7 bases outside the gene matches. Looked up from germline, CDR1 is SNHLY and CDR2 is FYNNEI. CDR3 bases: TGTGCCAGCAGTCTATCGACGGGAGGCTACAATGAGCAGTTCTTC. Residues: CASSLSTGGYNEQFF.

This sequence joins TRBV6-6 and TRBJ2-7, with D possibly TRBD2 on 6 matching bases. The V end was cut by 6 bases, the J end by 7 bases, with 13 bases between. Per germline, CDR1 MNHNY and CDR2 SVGAGI (reference sequence). This CDR3 comprises 12 residues. The CDR3 bases are TGTGCCAGCAGGGGCGGGGAGAGAGAGCAGTACTTC. Translating it yields CASRGGEREQYF.

This chain links TRBV5-1 with TRBJ1-3, with 9 bases identical to TRBD1. This CDR3 is 15 amino acids long. Germline V gives CDR1 SGHRS, CDR2 YFSETQ. V lost 3 bases, J lost 4 bases, and 5 bases stayed unmatched. The CDR3 DNA reads as TGCGCCAGCAGCTCCGGGACAGGGAACGGAAACACCATATATTTT. It codes for CASSSGTGNGNTIYF.

V and J are TRBV18 and TRBJ2-7; 10 bases are a match to TRBD2. CDR3 length equals 16 residues. Germline CDR1 is KGHSH and CDR2 is LQKENI. Trimming cost V 2 bases and J 1 base; bases outside gene matches: 5. The CDR3, as DNA: TGTGCCAGCTCACCATTAGCGGGAGGTGAGTCCTACGAGCAGTACTTC. Protein sequence: CASSPLAGGESYEQYF.

This clone was detected once. The DNA for the CDR3 is TGTGCCAGCAGCCCACTGGATAGAGCAGGATCGAACACCGGGGAGCTGTTTTTT. Amino acid sequence: CASSPLDRAGSNTGELFF. This chain connects TRBV11-2 to TRBJ2-2; no definite D call. Per germline, CDR1 SGHAT and CDR2 FQNNGV. V lost 5 bases and J 0 bases, leaving 19 bases between the germline ends. The CDR3 has 18 amino acids.

The J gene is TRBJ1-1, the V gene TRBV4-1, with D maybe TRBD1 (6 bases). Germline V CDR1 and CDR2: MGHRA, YSYEKL. V was shortened by 2 bases and J by 8 bases, with 9 bases between the two germline ends. The CDR3 contains 12 residues. This chain's CDR3 is CASSQFGQEAFF. The CDR3 DNA is TGCGCCAGCAGCCAATTCGGACAGGAAGCTTTCTTT.